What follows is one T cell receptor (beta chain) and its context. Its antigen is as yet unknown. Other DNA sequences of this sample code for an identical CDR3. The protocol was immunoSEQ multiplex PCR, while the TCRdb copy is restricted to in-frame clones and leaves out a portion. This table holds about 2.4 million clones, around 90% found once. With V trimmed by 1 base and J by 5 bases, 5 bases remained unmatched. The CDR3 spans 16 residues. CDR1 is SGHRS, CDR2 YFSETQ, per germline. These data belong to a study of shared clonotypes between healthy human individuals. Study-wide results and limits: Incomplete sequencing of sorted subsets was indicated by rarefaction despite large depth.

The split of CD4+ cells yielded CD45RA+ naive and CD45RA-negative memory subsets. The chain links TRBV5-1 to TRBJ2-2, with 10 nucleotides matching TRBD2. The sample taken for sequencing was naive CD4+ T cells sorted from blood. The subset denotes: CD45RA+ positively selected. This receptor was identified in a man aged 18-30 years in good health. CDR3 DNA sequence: TGCGCCAGCAGCTTGTTGCTAGCGGGAGATACCGGGGAGCTGTTTTTT. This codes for CASSLLLAGDTGELFF.